This TCR beta chain was identified during a study of T cells in Graves' hyperthyroidism and ophthalmopathy. RNA transcripts served as the template for amplifying TCR beta CDR3 regions. The TCR CDR3 was amplified in a first-round RT-PCR using the HTBI primer set. TCRdb ran MiXCR on the multiplex PCR reads and lists one entry per CDR3 protein. The sample gives under 550,000 distinct CDR3 sequences, around 15% of which show up once; 5% to 6% is in the top ten. This clonotype appeared many times. Source material for PBMCs was 9 to 10 ml fresh peripheral blood. V lost 5 bases, J lost 4 bases, and 16 bases lay in between. In germline, CDR1 is DFQATT, CDR2 SNEGSKA (reference sequence). The CDR3 is made up of 14 amino acids.

The specimen was blood. The sequence was collected from a woman under 30 with Graves' hyperthyroidism. The J gene is TRBJ2-3, the V gene TRBV20-1; a possible D gene is TRBD2 (6 bases). The CDR3: CSALTRIRADTQYF. The CDR3 DNA follows: TGCAGTGCTCTGACTAGGATCAGGGCAGATACGCAGTATTTT.